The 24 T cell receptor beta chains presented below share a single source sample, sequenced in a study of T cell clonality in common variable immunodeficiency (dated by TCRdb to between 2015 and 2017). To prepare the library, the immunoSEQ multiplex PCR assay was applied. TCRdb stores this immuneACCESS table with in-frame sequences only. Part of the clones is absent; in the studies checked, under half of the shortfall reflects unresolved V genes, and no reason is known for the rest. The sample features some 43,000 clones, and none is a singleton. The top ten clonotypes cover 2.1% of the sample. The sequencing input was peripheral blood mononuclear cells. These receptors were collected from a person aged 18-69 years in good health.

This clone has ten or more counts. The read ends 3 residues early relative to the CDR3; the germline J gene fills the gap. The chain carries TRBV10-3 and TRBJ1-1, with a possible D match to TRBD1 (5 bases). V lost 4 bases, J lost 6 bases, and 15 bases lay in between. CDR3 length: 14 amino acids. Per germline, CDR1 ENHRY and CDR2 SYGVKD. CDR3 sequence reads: CAISVQARGAEAFF. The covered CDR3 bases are TGTGCCATCAGTGTACAGGCAAGAGGAGCTGAA.

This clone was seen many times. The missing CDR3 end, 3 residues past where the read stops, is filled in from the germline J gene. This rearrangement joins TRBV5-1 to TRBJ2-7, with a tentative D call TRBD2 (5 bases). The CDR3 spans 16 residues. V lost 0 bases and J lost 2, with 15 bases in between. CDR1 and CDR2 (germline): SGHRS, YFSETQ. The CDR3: CASSLAVNSETYEQYF. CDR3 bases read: TGCGCCAGCAGCTTGGCCGTCAATAGCGAGACCTACGAG.

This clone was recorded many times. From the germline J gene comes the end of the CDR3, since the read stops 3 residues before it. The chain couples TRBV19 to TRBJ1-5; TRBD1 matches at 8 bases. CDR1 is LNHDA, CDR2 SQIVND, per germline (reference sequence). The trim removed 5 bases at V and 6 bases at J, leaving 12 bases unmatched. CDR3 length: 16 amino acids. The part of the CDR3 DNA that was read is TGTGCCAGTAGTGCCTCCGGGACAGGTTCGTTTCAGCCC. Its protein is CASSASGTGSFQP. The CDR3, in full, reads CASSASGTGSFQPQHF. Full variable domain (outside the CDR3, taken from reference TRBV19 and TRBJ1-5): DGGITQSPKYLFRKEGQNVTLSCEQNLNHDAMYWYRQDPGQGLRLIYYSQIVNDFQKGDIAEGYSVSREKKESFPLTVTSAQKNPTAFYLCASSASGTGSFQPQHFGDGTRLSIL.

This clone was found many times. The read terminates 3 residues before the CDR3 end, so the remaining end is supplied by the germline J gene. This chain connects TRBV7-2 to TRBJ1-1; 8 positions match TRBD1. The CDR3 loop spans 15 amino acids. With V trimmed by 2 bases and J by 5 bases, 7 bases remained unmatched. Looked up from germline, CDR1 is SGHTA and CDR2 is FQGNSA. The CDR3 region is CASSLRGQVATEAFF. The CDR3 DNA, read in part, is TGTGCCAGCAGCTTACGGGGACAGGTGGCTACTGAA.

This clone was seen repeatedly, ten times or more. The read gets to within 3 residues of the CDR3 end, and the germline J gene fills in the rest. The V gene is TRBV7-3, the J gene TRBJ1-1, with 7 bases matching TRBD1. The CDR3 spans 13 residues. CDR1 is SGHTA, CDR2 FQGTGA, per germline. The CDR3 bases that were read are TGTGCCAGCAGCCCAGACGGGAGGGGGCGA. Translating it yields CASSPDGRGR. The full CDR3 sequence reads CASSPDGRGRAFF. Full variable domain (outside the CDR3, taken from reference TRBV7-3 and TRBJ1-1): GAGVSQTPSNKVTEKGKYVELRCDPISGHTALYWYRQSLGQGPEFLIYFQGTGAADDSGLPNDRFFAVRPEGSVSTLKIQRTERGDSAVYLCASSPDGRGRAFFGQGTRLTVV.

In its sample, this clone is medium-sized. CDR3 DNA (partial): TGTGCCTGGAGCACGGGACTAGCGGGAGATGTAGATACG. It specifies CAWSTGLAGDVDT. The whole CDR3 reads CAWSTGLAGDVDTQYF. The chain is built from TRBV30 and TRBJ2-3; 14 positions match TRBD2. The read finishes 3 residues shy of the CDR3 end, and the germline J gene is used to complete it. This CDR3 region has 16 residues. V lost 3 bases, J lost 5 bases, and 7 bases stayed unmatched. In germline, CDR1 is GTSNPN, CDR2 SVGIG (reference sequence). The full variable domain, its missing parts supplied by reference TRBV30 and TRBJ2-3, is SQTIHQWPATLVQPVGSPLSLECTVEGTSNPNLYWYRQAAGRGLQLLFYSVGIGQISSEVPQNLSASRPQDRQFILSSKKLLLSDSGFYLCAWSTGLAGDVDTQYFGPGTRLTVL.

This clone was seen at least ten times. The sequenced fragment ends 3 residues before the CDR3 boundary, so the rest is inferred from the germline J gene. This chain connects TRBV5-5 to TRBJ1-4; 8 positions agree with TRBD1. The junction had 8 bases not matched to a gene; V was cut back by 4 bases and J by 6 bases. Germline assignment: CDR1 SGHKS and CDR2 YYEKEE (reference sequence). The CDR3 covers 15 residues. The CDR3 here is CASSEGTGLDEKLFF. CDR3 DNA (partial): TGTGCCAGCAGCGAGGGGACAGGTTTGGATGAAAAA. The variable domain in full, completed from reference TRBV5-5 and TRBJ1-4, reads DAGVTQSPTHLIKTRGQQVTLRCSPISGHKSVSWYQQVLGQGPQFIFQYYEKEERGRGNFPDRFSARQFPNYSSELNVNALLLGDSALYLCASSEGTGLDEKLFFGSGTQLSVL.

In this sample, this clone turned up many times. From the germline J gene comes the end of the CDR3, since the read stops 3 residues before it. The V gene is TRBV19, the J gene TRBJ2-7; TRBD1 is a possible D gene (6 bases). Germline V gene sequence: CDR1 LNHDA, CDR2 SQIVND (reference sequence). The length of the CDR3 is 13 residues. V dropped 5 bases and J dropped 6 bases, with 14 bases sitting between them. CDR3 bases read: TGTGCCAGTAGTTCAAACAGGGATGGCGAG. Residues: CASSSNRDGE. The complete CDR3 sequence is CASSSNRDGEQYF. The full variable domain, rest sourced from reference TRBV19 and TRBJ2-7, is DGGITQSPKYLFRKEGQNVTLSCEQNLNHDAMYWYRQDPGQGLRLIYYSQIVNDFQKGDIAEGYSVSREKKESFPLTVTSAQKNPTAFYLCASSSNRDGEQYFGPGTRLTVT.

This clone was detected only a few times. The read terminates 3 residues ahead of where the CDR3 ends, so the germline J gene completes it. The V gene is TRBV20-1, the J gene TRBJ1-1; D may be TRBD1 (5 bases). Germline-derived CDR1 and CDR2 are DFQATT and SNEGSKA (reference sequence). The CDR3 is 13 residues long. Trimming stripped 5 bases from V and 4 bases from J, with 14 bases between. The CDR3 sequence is CSAGGAGVTEAFF. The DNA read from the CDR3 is TGCAGTGCTGGCGGGGCGGGGGTCACTGAA.

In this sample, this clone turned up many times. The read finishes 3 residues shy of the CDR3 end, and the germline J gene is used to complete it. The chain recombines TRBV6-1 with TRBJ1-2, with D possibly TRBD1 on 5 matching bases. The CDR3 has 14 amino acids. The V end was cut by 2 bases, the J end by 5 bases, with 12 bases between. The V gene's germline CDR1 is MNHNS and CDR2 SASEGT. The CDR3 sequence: CASSESGGAYGYTF. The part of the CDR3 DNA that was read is TGTGCCAGCAGTGAATCGGGAGGGGCGTATGGC.

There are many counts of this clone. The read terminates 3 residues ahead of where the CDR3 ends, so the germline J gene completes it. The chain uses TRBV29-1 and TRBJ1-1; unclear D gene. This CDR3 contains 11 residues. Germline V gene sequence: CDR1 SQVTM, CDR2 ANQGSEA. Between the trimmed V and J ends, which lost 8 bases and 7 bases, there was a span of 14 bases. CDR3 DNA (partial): TGCAGCATTCGGGTCCGAGGTGAA. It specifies CSIRVRGE. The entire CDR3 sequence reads CSIRVRGEAFF.

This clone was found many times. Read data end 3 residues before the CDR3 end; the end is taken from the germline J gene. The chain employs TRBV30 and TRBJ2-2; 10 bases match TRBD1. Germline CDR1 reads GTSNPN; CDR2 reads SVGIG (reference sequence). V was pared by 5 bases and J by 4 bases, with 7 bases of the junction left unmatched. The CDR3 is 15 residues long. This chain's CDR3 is CAWDRGRRFTGELFF. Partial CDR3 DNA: TGTGCCTGGGACAGGGGGCGACGTTTCACCGGGGAG. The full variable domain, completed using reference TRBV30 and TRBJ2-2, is SQTIHQWPATLVQPVGSPLSLECTVEGTSNPNLYWYRQAAGRGLQLLFYSVGIGQISSEVPQNLSASRPQDRQFILSSKKLLLSDSGFYLCAWDRGRRFTGELFFGEGSRLTVL.

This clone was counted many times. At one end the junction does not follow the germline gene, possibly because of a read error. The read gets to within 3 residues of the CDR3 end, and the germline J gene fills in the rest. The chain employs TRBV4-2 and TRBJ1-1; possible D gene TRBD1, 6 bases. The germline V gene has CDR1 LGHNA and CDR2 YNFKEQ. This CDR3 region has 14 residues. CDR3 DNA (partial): TGCGCCAGCAGCCAAGATCGGGGGGCCACTGAA. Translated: CASSQDRGATE. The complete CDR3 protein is CASSQDRGATEAFF.

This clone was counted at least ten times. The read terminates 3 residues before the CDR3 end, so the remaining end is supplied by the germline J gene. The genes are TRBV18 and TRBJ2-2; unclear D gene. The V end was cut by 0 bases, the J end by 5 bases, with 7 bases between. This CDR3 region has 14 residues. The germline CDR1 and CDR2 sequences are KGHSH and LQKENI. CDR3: CASSPPVRTGELFF. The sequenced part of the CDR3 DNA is TGTGCCAGCTCACCACCGGTCAGAACCGGGGAG.

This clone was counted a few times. The CDR3 protein is CASSLGGQAGETQYF. CDR3 DNA, as far as it was read: TGTGCCAGCAGCTTAGGGGGACAGGCAGGGGAGACG. V and J are TRBV7-2 and TRBJ2-3, with 8 bases lining up with TRBD1. The DNA ends 3 residues before the CDR3 does, and the rest of the CDR3 is filled in from the germline J gene. CDR1 SGHTA and CDR2 FQGNSA come from the germline V gene. CDR3 length: 15 amino acids.

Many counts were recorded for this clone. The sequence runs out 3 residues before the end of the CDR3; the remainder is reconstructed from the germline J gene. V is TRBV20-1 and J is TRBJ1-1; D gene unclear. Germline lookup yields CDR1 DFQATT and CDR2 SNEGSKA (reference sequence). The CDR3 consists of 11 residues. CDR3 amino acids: CSAVGGYGAFF. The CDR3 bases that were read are TGCAGTGCCGTCGGAGGGTACGGA.

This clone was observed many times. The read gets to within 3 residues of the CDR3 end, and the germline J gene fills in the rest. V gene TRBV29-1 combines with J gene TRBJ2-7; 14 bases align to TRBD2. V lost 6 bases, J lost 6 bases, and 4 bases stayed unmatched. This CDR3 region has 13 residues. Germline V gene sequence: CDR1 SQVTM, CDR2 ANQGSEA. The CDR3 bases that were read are TGCAGCGTCCGTGGGACTAGCGGGAGCGAG. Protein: CSVRGTSGSE. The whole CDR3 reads CSVRGTSGSEQYF.

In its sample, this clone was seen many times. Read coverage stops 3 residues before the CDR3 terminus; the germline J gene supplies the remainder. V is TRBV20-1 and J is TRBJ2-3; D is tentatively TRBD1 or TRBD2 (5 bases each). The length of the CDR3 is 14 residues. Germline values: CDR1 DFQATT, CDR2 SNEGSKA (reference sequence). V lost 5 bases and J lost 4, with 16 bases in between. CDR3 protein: CSARTFEGSDTQYF. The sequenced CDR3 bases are TGCAGTGCTCGGACGTTCGAGGGGTCAGATACG.

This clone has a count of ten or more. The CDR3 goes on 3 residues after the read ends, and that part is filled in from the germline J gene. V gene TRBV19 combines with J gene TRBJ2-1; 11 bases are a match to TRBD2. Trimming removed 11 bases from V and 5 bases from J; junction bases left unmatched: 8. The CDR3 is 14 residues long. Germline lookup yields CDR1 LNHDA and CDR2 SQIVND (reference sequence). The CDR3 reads CASLAGGLDNEQFF. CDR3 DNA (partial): TGTGCCTCCTTAGCGGGGGGGCTTGACAATGAG.

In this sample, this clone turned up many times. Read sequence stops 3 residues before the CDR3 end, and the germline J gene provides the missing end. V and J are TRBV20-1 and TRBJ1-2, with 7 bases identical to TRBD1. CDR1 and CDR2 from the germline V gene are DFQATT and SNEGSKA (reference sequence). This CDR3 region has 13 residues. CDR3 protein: CSARTDRREGYTF. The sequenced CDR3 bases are TGCAGTGCTAGAACGGACAGGCGGGAGGGC.

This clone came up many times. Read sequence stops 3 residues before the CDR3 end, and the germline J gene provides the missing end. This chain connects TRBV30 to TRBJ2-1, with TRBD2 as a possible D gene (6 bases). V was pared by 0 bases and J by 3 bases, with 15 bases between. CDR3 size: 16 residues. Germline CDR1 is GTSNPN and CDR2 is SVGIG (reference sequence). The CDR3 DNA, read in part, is TGTGCCTGGAGTGTGGGACTCACCGCCAACTACAATGAG. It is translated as CAWSVGLTANYNE. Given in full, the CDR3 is CAWSVGLTANYNEQFF.

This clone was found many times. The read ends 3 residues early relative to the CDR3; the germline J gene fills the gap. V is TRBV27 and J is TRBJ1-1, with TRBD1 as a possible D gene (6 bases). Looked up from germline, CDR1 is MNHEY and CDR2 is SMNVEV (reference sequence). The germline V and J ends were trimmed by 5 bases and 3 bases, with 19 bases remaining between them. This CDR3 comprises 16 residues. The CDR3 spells CASSTTGRGSDTEAFF. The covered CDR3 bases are TGTGCCAGCAGTACAACAGGGAGGGGTTCGGACACTGAA.

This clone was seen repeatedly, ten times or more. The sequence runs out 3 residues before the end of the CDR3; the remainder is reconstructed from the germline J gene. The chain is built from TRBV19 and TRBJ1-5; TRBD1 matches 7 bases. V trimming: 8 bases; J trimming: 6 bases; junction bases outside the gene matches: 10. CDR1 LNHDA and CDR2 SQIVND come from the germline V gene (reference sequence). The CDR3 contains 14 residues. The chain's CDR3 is CASAPGGKGQPQHF. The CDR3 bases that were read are TGTGCCAGTGCTCCAGGGGGAAAGGGTCAGCCC. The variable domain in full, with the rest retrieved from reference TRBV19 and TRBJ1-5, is DGGITQSPKYLFRKEGQNVTLSCEQNLNHDAMYWYRQDPGQGLRLIYYSQIVNDFQKGDIAEGYSVSREKKESFPLTVTSAQKNPTAFYLCASAPGGKGQPQHFGDGTRLSIL.

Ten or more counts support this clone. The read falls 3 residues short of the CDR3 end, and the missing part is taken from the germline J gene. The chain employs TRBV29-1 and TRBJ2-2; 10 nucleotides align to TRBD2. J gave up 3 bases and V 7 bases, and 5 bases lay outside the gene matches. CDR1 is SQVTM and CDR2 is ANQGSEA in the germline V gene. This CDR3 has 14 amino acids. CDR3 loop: CSAEREGDTGELFF. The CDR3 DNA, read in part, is TGCAGCGCCGAGCGGGAGGGAGACACCGGGGAG.